These 13 T cell receptor beta chains were sequenced from one sample in a study of T-cell reconstitution after alpha-beta-depleted transplantation in children. Researchers prepared the TCRbeta library using unique molecular identifiers, the study reports. Each CDR3 protein gets one entry after TCRdb re-called the PCR reads with MiXCR. The table lists around 600,000 distinct CDR3 sequences, about 10% of them singletons. The sequenced sample was PBMCs from the stem cell graft donor, obtained from the stem cell graft. The origin of the receptors is a human donor who donated a stem cell graft to a child with acute myeloid leukemia.

This chain links TRBV29-1 with TRBJ2-7, with 10 nucleotides matching TRBD1. After removal of 2 bases from V and 4 bases from J, the junction contained 8 bases not matched to a gene. The CDR3 extends over 15 amino acids. Germline values: CDR1 SQVTM, CDR2 ANQGSEA. DNA for the CDR3: TGCAGCGTTGAATACCGGACAGGGGGTGTTTACGAGCAGTACTTC. Encoded protein: CSVEYRTGGVYEQYF.

This clonotype was observed many times. The V and J genes are TRBV7-3 and TRBJ2-3, with TRBD2 matching over 7 bases. V lost 1 base and J lost 3; bases outside the gene matches: 4. Germline lookup yields CDR1 SGHTA and CDR2 FQGTGA. The CDR3 runs 15 residues. The CDR3 DNA is TGTGCCAGCAGCTTAATCGGGGGGTGGACAGATACGCAGTATTTT. The encoded protein is CASSLIGGWTDTQYF.

This clonotype was found a few times. This chain uses TRBV29-1 with TRBJ2-2; D remains unclear. The length of the CDR3 is 12 residues. Trimming pared 2 bases from V and 6 bases from J, leaving 7 bases between. Germline CDR1 is SQVTM and CDR2 is ANQGSEA. The CDR3 here is CSVELHSGELFF. In DNA form, the CDR3 reads TGCAGCGTTGAATTACACTCCGGGGAGCTGTTTTTT.

This chain joins TRBV7-2 and TRBJ1-3; D is possibly TRBD1 (5 bases). The V gene lost 4 bases and the J gene lost 3 bases, with 10 bases spanning the gap. Germline loops: CDR1 SGHTA, CDR2 FQGNSA. The CDR3 has 14 residues. The CDR3 protein is CASSYRDGGNTIYF. DNA for the CDR3: TGTGCCAGCAGCTACCGGGACGGTGGAAACACCATATATTTT.

This clonotype has just a few counts. The chain recombines TRBV12-3 or TRBV12-4 with TRBJ1-1; D gene ambiguous. CDR3 length equals 14 residues. Trimming took 2 bases from V and 5 from J, leaving 12 bases between them. The CDR3 loop is CASSLQAVGTEAFF. The CDR3, as DNA: TGTGCCAGCAGTTTACAGGCCGTAGGGACTGAAGCTTTCTTT.

The V call is TRBV2, the J call TRBJ1-4; D may be TRBD1 (6 bases). V was pared by 5 bases and J by 4 bases, with 17 bases between. The germline gives CDR1 SNHLY, CDR2 FYNNEI. This CDR3 has 16 amino acids. CDR3 amino acids: CASSSIHREGNEKLFF. The CDR3 coding sequence is TGTGCCAGCAGTTCTATCCACAGGGAGGGTAATGAAAAACTGTTTTTT.

Only a few counts were recorded for this clonotype. CDR3 DNA sequence: TGCAGTGCTATCCCCGGGGCGCCCCACTACGAGCAGTACTTC. Translation: CSAIPGAPHYEQYF. The chain is built from TRBV20-1 and TRBJ2-7; the D call may be TRBD1 or TRBD2 (5 bases each). Trimming shortened V by 4 bases and J by 3 bases, and 16 bases separated the two germline ends. The CDR3 covers 14 residues. The germline CDR1 and CDR2 sequences are DFQATT and SNEGSKA (reference sequence).

This clonotype was seen more than once but under ten times. One end of the junction varies from germline; a read error may be responsible. J is TRBJ2-1 and V is TRBV5-1, with TRBD2 matching 7 bases. The CDR3 has 15 residues. Germline CDR1 SGHRS, CDR2 YFSETQ. This CDR3 reads CDSSLATSAPAEQFF. The CDR3 bases are TGCGACAGCAGCTTGGCAACTAGCGCTCCGGCCGAGCAGTTCTTC.

This clonotype was recorded a few times. CDR3 residues: CATTLRGTNTEAFF. The DNA for the CDR3 is TGTGCCACCACTTTGAGGGGGACGAACACTGAAGCTTTCTTT. The chain employs TRBV15 and TRBJ1-1, with D tentatively TRBD1 (6 bases). The CDR3 extends over 14 amino acids. CDR1 is LNHNV, CDR2 YYDKDF, per germline (reference sequence). V lost 7 bases, J lost 1 base, and 13 bases lay in between.

This clonotype was counted a few times. The V and J genes are TRBV6-4 and TRBJ2-2; weak D call: TRBD2 (6 bases). The CDR3 extends over 14 amino acids. CDR1 MRHNA and CDR2 SNTAGT come from the germline V gene. The V and J ends lost 4 bases and 6 bases respectively, with 12 bases between them. The CDR3 DNA reads as TGTGCCAGCAGTGTGGCCGGCGGGGCCGGGGAGCTGTTTTTT. Encoded protein: CASSVAGGAGELFF.

Many counts were recorded for this clonotype. V is TRBV24-1 and J is TRBJ2-3; D gene unclear. This CDR3 has 12 amino acids. V was clipped by 5 bases and J by 0 bases, with 2 bases between them. Per germline, CDR1 KGHDR and CDR2 SFDVKD. DNA for the CDR3: TGTGCCACCAGTGTCAGCACAGATACGCAGTATTTT. Its translation is CATSVSTDTQYF.

This clonotype was counted once. The chain combines TRBV12-5 with TRBJ2-3, with 7 bases fitting TRBD2. After removal of 0 bases from V and 4 bases from J, the junction contained 16 bases not matched to a gene. This CDR3 is built from 19 residues. Looked up from germline, CDR1 is LGHNT and CDR2 is FRNRAP. CDR3 in DNA: TGTGCTAGTGGTTTGGTATCCCTCAGAGCGGGACCAAGACCAGATACGCAGTATTTT. This codes for CASGLVSLRAGPRPDTQYF.

In regard to this clonotype: Sequence at one end of the junction differs from germline and may be a read error. The chain has TRBV7-7 and TRBJ2-7, with 7 positions matching TRBD1. CDR1 and CDR2 from the germline V gene are SSHAT and FNYEAQ (reference sequence). The CDR3 length is 14 residues. CDR3: CASSLGTDDYEQYF. CDR3 coding DNA: TGTGCTAGCAGCTTAGGGACAGACGACTACGAGCAGTACTTC. The full variable domain, with the rest looked up from reference TRBV7-7 and TRBJ2-7, is GAGVSQSPRYKVTKRGQDVTLRCDPISSHATLYWYQQALGQGPEFLTYFNYEAQPDKSGLPSDRFSAERPEGSISTLTIQRTEQRDSAMYRCASSLGTDDYEQYFGPGTRLTVT.